The sequence of this TCR beta chain was determined in a study of T cell responses to AZD1222 COVID-19 vaccine. The CDR3 has 14 residues. Germline lookup yields CDR1 MNHEY and CDR2 SVGAGI. The V end lost 8 bases, the J end lost 0 bases, and 11 bases lay between the germline ends. The study, taken as a whole, reports: The donor group comprised mostly white British people and more females; the analysis possibly underestimated clonal diversity. Spike-specific TCR repertoires showed rising breadth and depth after two AZD1222 doses.

Clones were read by immunoSEQ multiplex PCR, and TCRdb kept only the in-frame ones, dropping some. The sample includes approximately 110,000 clones, roughly nine tenths of them seen just once. Timing groups of about 4 and about 12 weeks for second doses were pooled. On this clone itself: The antigen is not known.

The TCR was taken from an adult who received the AZD1222 COVID-19 vaccine. The chain links TRBV6-5 to TRBJ1-5, with D uncertain. Here the sequenced sample was peripheral blood, taken 28 days after the second AZD1222 dose. CDR3 loop: CASLTVHSNQPQHF. The CDR3 nucleotides read TGTGCCAGCCTCACAGTCCATAGCAATCAGCCCCAGCATTTT.